A selection of T cell receptor beta chains follows, all from one sample in a study of blood T cell repertoires in COVID-19. TCRdb's table, derived via immunoSEQ multiplex PCR, lists solely in-frame clones and lacks some. The repertoire holds 90,000 to 120,000 clones, with 84% as singletons. The sample consisted of peripheral blood. These receptors were taken from a human donor in a cohort sampled during active COVID-19. CDR3s include the opening cysteine and the closing phenylalanine or tryptophan. Each record gives: J gene, clone size, D gene, V gene, CDR3 protein, CDR3 DNA. D genes are given only for firm matches. A clone size is listed for some rows: how often the clone was seen (once, few, many), or a class if it is expanded.

>TRBJ2-4|NA|TRBD1|TRBV7-2
CASSLRQGLVAKNIQYF
TGTGCCAGCAGCCTACGACAGGGTTTGGTAGCCAAAAACATTCAGTACTTC
>TRBJ2-5|NA|TRBD1|TRBV30
CAWATGLSQYF
TGTGCCTGGGCGACAGGGCTGAGCCAGTACTTC
>TRBJ1-2|NA|NA|TRBV9
CASSVKPGPNYGYTF
TGTGCCAGCAGCGTAAAACCAGGGCCTAACTATGGCTACACCTTC
>TRBJ2-3|NA|TRBD2|TRBV5-4
CASSLAGGLRDTQYF
TGTGCCAGCAGCTTGGCGGGAGGACTTAGGGATACGCAGTATTTT
>TRBJ2-7|NA|TRBD2|TRBV9
CASSVEISGGKQYF
TGTGCCAGCAGCGTAGAAATTAGCGGGGGAAAGCAGTACTTC
>TRBJ2-5|once|TRBD2|TRBV7-7
CASSSSGRALQETQYF
TGTGCTAGCAGCTCTAGCGGGAGGGCCCTACAAGAGACCCAGTACTTC
>TRBJ2-5|NA|TRBD1|TRBV13
CASSLGRGQQETQYF
TGTGCCAGCAGCTTAGGCCGGGGACAGCAAGAGACCCAGTACTTC
>TRBJ2-3|NA|NA|TRBV6-5
CASSNTGTDTQYF
TGTGCCAGCAGTAACACAGGGACAGATACGCAGTATTTT
>TRBJ2-3|NA|TRBD2|TRBV19
CASTPGRGLGMDTQYF
TGTGCCAGTACCCCGGGGCGGGGACTAGGGATGGATACGCAGTATTTT
>TRBJ1-2|NA|NA|TRBV6-6
CASSPGGNGYTF
TGTGCCAGCAGCCCCGGGGGAAATGGCTACACCTTC
>TRBJ2-3|NA|NA|TRBV28
CASSFGLVEDTQYF
TGTGCCAGCAGTTTCGGCCTAGTCGAAGATACGCAGTATTTT
>TRBJ2-2|NA|TRBD2|TRBV9
CASSVEAGFTGELFF
TGTGCCAGCAGCGTAGAAGCGGGGTTCACCGGGGAGCTGTTTTTT
>TRBJ2-2|NA|NA|TRBV4-3
CASSLSTNTGELFF
TGCGCCAGCAGCCTTTCAACGAACACCGGGGAGCTGTTTTTT
>TRBJ2-1|NA|TRBD2|TRBV7-7
CASSPSASGRNEQFF
TGTGCTAGCAGCCCCTCCGCTAGCGGGAGGAATGAGCAGTTCTTC
>TRBJ2-7|NA|TRBD2|TRBV7-3
CASSLNPGLAQNEQYF
TGTGCCAGCAGCCTGAACCCCGGACTAGCGCAAAACGAGCAGTACTTC
>TRBJ1-5|NA|TRBD1|TRBV9
CASSVGQGSQPQHF
TGTGCCAGCAGCGTGGGACAGGGCAGTCAGCCCCAGCATTTT
>TRBJ1-2|few|NA|TRBV19
CASSVTTENYGYTF
TGTGCCAGTAGTGTAACGACGGAGAACTATGGCTACACCTTC
>TRBJ2-4|NA|NA|TRBV28
CASSLPGQLAKNIQYF
TGTGCCAGCAGTTTACCGGGACAACTAGCCAAAAACATTCAGTACTTC
>TRBJ2-5|NA|NA|TRBV5-1
CASSPSVRGPQETQYF
TGCGCCAGCAGCCCTTCCGTCAGGGGCCCCCAAGAGACCCAGTACTTC
>TRBJ2-2|NA|NA|TRBV6-2/TRBV6-3
CASSSGKSTGELFF
TGTGCCAGCAGTTCCGGGAAGTCCACCGGGGAGCTGTTTTTT
>TRBJ1-1|NA|NA|TRBV29-1
CSVALDTNTEAFF
TGCAGCGTAGCCCTGGACACAAACACTGAAGCTTTCTTT
>TRBJ2-3|NA|TRBD1|TRBV3-1/TRBV3-2
CASSQTQGAGTQYF
TGTGCCAGCAGCCAAACACAGGGGGCCGGTACGCAGTATTTT
>TRBJ2-5|NA|TRBD1|TRBV7-2
CASSRSGGRETQYF
TGTGCCAGCAGCAGATCAGGGGGCCGAGAGACCCAGTACTTC
>TRBJ1-3|NA|NA|TRBV2
CASSQQGSGNTIYF
TGTGCCAGCAGCCAACAGGGCTCTGGAAACACCATATATTTT
>TRBJ1-2|NA|NA|TRBV7-8
CASSLMSGYGYTF
TGTGCCAGCAGCTTAATGTCGGGGTATGGCTACACCTTC
>TRBJ1-1|NA|NA|TRBV4-3
CASSQVGGTEAFF
TGCGCCAGCAGCCAAGTGGGAGGAACTGAAGCTTTCTTT
>TRBJ2-4|few|NA|TRBV7-2
CASSFLENRQIQYF
TGTGCCAGCAGCTTCCTTGAGAACAGGCAAATTCAGTACTTC
>TRBJ1-5|NA|NA|TRBV27
CASSLHSGQPQHF
TGTGCCAGCAGTTTACATAGCGGGCAGCCCCAGCATTTT
>TRBJ1-2|NA|TRBD1|TRBV19
CASRTNHGGGQEYGYTF
TGTGCCAGTAGGACTAACCATGGAGGGGGACAGGAATATGGCTACACCTTC
>TRBJ1-1|NA|NA|TRBV5-1
CASSLGSETLNTEAFF
TGCGCCAGCAGCTTGGGATCAGAAACGCTTAACACTGAAGCTTTCTTT
>TRBJ2-1|NA|TRBD1|TRBV18
CASSPPDTGAIYNEQFF
TGTGCCAGCTCACCACCTGACACAGGGGCTATCTACAATGAGCAGTTCTTC
>TRBJ2-5|few|TRBD1|TRBV2
CASSTGVETQYF
TGTGCCAGCAGTACAGGGGTGGAGACCCAGTACTTC
>TRBJ2-3|once|NA|TRBV27
CASSLGGSGTDTQYF
TGTGCCAGCAGTTTAGGGGGGAGTGGGACAGATACGCAGTATTTT
>TRBJ1-2|NA|NA|TRBV25-1
CASSEGGVFGYTF
TGTGCCAGCAGTGAAGGGGGGGTGTTCGGCTACACCTTC
>TRBJ2-3|NA|NA|TRBV7-3
CASSFDSLTDTQYF
TGTGCCAGCAGCTTCGACTCACTCACAGATACGCAGTATTTT
>TRBJ1-2|NA|TRBD1|TRBV7-2
CASSFTGTAFYGYTF
TGTGCCAGCAGCTTTACCGGGACAGCCTTCTATGGCTACACCTTC
>TRBJ1-2|NA|NA|TRBV28
CASSQTDGGYTF
TGTGCCAGCAGTCAAACAGACGGCGGCTACACCTTC
>TRBJ2-5|NA|NA|TRBV12-3/TRBV12-4
CASSLVRGETQYF
TGTGCCAGCAGTTTAGTTCGGGGAGAGACCCAGTACTTC
>TRBJ1-1|NA|TRBD1|TRBV7-9
CASSLGQGMWTEAFF
TGTGCCAGCAGCCTGGGACAGGGGATGTGGACTGAAGCTTTCTTT
>TRBJ2-1|few|NA|TRBV4-3
CASSQDMSSLFF
TGCGCCAGCAGCCAAGATATGAGTTCGCTGTTCTTC
>TRBJ2-5|once|NA|TRBV10-3
CAISESRLDLQTQYF
TGTGCCATCAGTGAGTCCAGACTAGATTTACAGACCCAGTACTTC
>TRBJ1-5|NA|TRBD1|TRBV19
CASSPDRARGEPQHF
TGTGCCAGTAGTCCAGACAGGGCGCGAGGGGAGCCCCAGCATTTT
>TRBJ2-3|NA|NA|TRBV5-8
CASSFIRTGTSTDTQYF
TGTGCCAGCAGCTTTATACGTACGGGAACTAGCACAGATACGCAGTATTTT
>TRBJ1-1|once|NA|TRBV29-1
CSVEGMTGTEAFF
TGCAGCGTTGAAGGTATGACAGGCACTGAAGCTTTCTTT
>TRBJ2-1|NA|TRBD2|TRBV28
CASGTSGTSSYNEQFF
TGTGCCAGCGGGACTAGCGGAACTAGCTCCTACAATGAGCAGTTCTTC
>TRBJ1-5|NA|TRBD1|TRBV18
CASSFSWTGDQPQHF
TGTGCCAGCTCATTCTCTTGGACAGGAGATCAGCCCCAGCATTTT
>TRBJ1-1|NA|NA|TRBV30
CAWTRQPLNTEAFF
TGTGCCTGGACCCGACAGCCCTTGAACACTGAAGCTTTCTTT
>TRBJ2-7|NA|TRBD1|TRBV27
CASGLNRGPGYEQYF
TGTGCCAGCGGTTTGAACAGGGGGCCTGGCTACGAGCAGTACTTC
>TRBJ2-7|once|TRBD2|TRBV11-3
CASSFRTSGYEQYF
TGTGCCAGCAGCTTTCGGACTAGCGGTTACGAGCAGTACTTC
>TRBJ2-1|NA|TRBD2|TRBV5-1
CASSPAGVILNEQFF
TGCGCCAGCAGTCCCGCGGGAGTTATTCTCAATGAGCAGTTCTTC
>TRBJ2-7|NA|TRBD1|TRBV27
CASSFSRQGGGYEQYF
TGTGCCAGCAGCTTTTCCCGACAGGGTGGTGGATACGAGCAGTACTTC